This TCR beta chain was sequenced in a study of T cell repertoires in cytomegalovirus infection. Study as a whole: From public TCR beta signatures came an indication of both CMV infection and matching HLA type. Study-level results: Frequencies of public TCR beta families were cumulated, and this identified carriers of CMV plus the relevant HLA. The study found HLA-C-restricted CMV-specific TCR beta clonotypes dominating the ex vivo response.

In regard to this clonotype: Antigen: not known.

TCRdb reprocessed the reads via MiXCR and lists one record per CDR3 protein. Of about 320,000 distinct CDR3 sequences in the sample, 9.5% were seen once. Germline lookup yields CDR1 MDHEN and CDR2 SYDVKM. This CDR3 contains 12 residues. The ends were cut back, 10 bases at V and 0 bases at J, with 9 bases in the middle. Sequencing input: PBMCs. J is TRBJ1-1 and V is TRBV28; unclear D gene. This receptor was obtained from a human donor in good health (CMV status not recorded). Some clones in this sample may be carry-over from other donors' samples. The CDR3 here is CATGPLNTEAFF. The CDR3 DNA sequence: TGTGCCACCGGTCCCCTGAACACTGAAGCTTTCTTT.